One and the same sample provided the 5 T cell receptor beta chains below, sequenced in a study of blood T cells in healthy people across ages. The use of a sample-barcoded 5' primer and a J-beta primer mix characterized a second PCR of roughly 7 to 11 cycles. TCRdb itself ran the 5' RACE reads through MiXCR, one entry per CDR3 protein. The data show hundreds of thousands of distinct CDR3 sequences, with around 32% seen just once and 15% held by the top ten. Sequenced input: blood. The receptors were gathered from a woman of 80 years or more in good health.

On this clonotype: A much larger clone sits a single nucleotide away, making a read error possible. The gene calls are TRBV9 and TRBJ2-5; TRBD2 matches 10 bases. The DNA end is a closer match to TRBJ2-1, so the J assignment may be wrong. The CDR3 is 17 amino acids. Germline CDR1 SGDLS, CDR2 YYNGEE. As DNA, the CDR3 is TGTGCCAGCAGCGCCCTAGCGGGGGATCCTTACCAAGAGACCCAGTTCTTC. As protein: CASSALAGDPYQETQFF.

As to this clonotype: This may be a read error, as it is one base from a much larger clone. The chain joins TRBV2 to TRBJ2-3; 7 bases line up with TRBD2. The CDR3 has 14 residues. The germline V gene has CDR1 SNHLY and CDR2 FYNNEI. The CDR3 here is CVSRREANTDTQYF. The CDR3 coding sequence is TGTGTCAGCAGACGGGAGGCTAACACAGATACGCAGTATTTT.

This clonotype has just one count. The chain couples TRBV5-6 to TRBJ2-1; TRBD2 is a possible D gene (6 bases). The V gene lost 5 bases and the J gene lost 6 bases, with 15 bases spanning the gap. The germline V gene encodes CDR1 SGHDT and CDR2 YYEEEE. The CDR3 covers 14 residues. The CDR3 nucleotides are TGTGCCAGCAGGATGCGGGGCTTTCGCAATGAGCAGTTCTTC. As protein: CASRMRGFRNEQFF.

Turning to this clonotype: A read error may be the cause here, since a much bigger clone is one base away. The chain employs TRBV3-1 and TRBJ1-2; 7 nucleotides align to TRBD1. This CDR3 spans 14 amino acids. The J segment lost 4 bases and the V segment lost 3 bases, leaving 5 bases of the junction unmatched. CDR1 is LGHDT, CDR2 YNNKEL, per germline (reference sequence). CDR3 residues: CASSQGQRLYGYTF. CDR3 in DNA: TGTGCCAGCAGCCAGGGACAGCGGCTCTATGGCTACACCTTC.

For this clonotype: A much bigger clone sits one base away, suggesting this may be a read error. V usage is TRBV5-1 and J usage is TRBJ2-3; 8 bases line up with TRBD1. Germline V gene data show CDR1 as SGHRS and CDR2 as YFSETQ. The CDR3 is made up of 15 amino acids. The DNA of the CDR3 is TGCGCCAGCAGCCTATCGGGACAGGTCACAGATAGGCAGTATTTT. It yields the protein CASSLSGQVTDRQYF.